Sequencing of this TCR beta chain was carried out in a study of technical replicates of blood from a few donors. The method was immunoSEQ multiplex PCR; TCRdb's version includes in-frame clones alone and lacks a portion of them. The sample carries 65,000 to 85,000 clones, 96% recorded once. Germline CDR1 is LNHDA and CDR2 is SQIVND (reference sequence). V shed 11 bases and J 6 bases; nucleotides not matched to a gene: 5. The CDR3 loop spans 12 amino acids. This receptor was identified in a human donor in good health. The chain links TRBV19 to TRBJ2-2, with 8 bases lining up with TRBD1. The source material was T cells isolated from PBMCs. CDR3 coding DNA: TGTGCCTGCAAACAGGGGGCCGGGGAGCTGTTTTTT. This translates into CACKQGAGELFF.